Below are 23 T cell receptor beta chains sequenced from a single sample in a study of technical replicates of blood from a few donors. Here immunoSEQ multiplex PCR was the method, and the copy in TCRdb shows in-frame clones only, minus some. Among about 83,000 clones, about 90% were seen once, and the ten largest hold about 0.27%. Sequences were obtained from T cells isolated from PBMCs. Receptor source: a human donor in good health.

V is TRBV9 and J is TRBJ2-7, with 14 nucleotides matching TRBD2. Trimming removed 2 bases from V and 5 bases from J; junction bases left unmatched: 15. Germline-derived CDR1 and CDR2 are SGDLS and YYNGEE. The CDR3 sequence is 19 residues long. This CDR3 reads CASSVSLGTSGGPGDEQYF. For the CDR3, the DNA is TGTGCCAGCAGCGTTTCGCTCGGGACTAGCGGGGGACCGGGAGACGAGCAGTACTTC.

The rearrangement links TRBV6-1 to TRBJ2-7; possibly TRBD2 for D (5 bases). Between the trimmed V and J ends, which lost 5 bases and 3 bases, there was a span of 14 bases. CDR3 length: 14 residues. Germline V lookup: CDR1 MNHNS, CDR2 SASEGT. CDR3 DNA sequence: TGTGCCAGCAGTATTAGCGCGGCGGGCTACGAGCAGTACTTC. Protein sequence: CASSISAAGYEQYF.

This sequence joins TRBV30 and TRBJ2-3, with 11 nucleotides matching TRBD2. This CDR3 region has 14 residues. J was trimmed by 5 bases and V by 5 bases; bases with no gene match: 6. Germline-derived CDR1 and CDR2 are GTSNPN and SVGIG (reference sequence). The CDR3 spells CAWQLAGGGDTQYF. CDR3 in DNA: TGTGCCTGGCAGCTAGCGGGGGGAGGAGATACGCAGTATTTT.

The chain carries TRBV5-1 and TRBJ2-7, with 8 positions matching TRBD2. V lost 5 bases, J lost 1 base, and 5 bases stayed unmatched. This CDR3 contains 14 residues. The germline gives CDR1 SGHRS, CDR2 YFSETQ. The CDR3 region has the DNA TGCGCCAGCAGTCGGGAGGGCCAATCCTACGAGCAGTACTTC. This translates into CASSREGQSYEQYF.

V and J are TRBV27 and TRBJ1-6; D remains unclear. Germline lookup yields CDR1 MNHEY and CDR2 SMNVEV (reference sequence). CDR3 size: 14 residues. V gave up 3 bases and J gave up 3 bases, with 6 bases separating them. CDR3 in amino acids: CASSLRSYNSPLHF. In DNA form, the CDR3 reads TGTGCCAGCAGTTTGAGGAGCTATAATTCACCCCTCCACTTT.

The CDR3 nucleotides are TGTGCCAGCAGCTCCGGGACTAGGGGCGAGCAGTACTTC. Its protein is CASSSGTRGEQYF. The V call is TRBV11-2, the J call TRBJ2-7, with 8 bases fitting TRBD2. Germline lookup yields CDR1 SGHAT and CDR2 FQNNGV. J was trimmed by 6 bases and V by 4 bases; bases with no gene match: 5. This CDR3 has 13 residues.

J is TRBJ1-1 and V is TRBV6-5, with 7 bases matching TRBD1. The CDR3 loop spans 14 amino acids. Germline V CDR1 and CDR2: MNHEY, SVGAGI. Losses at the gene ends were 5 bases for V and 1 base for J; bases not matched to a gene: 4. The CDR3: CASSTGATNTEAFF. In DNA form, the CDR3 reads TGTGCCAGCAGTACAGGGGCTACGAACACTGAAGCTTTCTTT.

The rearrangement links TRBV6-1 to TRBJ2-3; TRBD2 agrees at 7 bases. Germline V gene lookup returns CDR1 MNHNS and CDR2 SASEGT. This CDR3 contains 16 residues. Trimming at V came to 3 bases and at J to 0 bases, leaving 6 bases not matched to a gene. The CDR3 nucleotides read TGTGCCAGCAGTGACGCCGCGGGAGAGAGCACAGATACGCAGTATTTT. Translated: CASSDAAGESTDTQYF.

CDR3: CATQGHEQYF. For the CDR3, the DNA is TGTGCCACTCAGGGGCACGAGCAGTACTTC. The rearrangement joins TRBV11-2 to TRBJ2-7, with TRBD1 as a possible D gene (6 bases). Germline V gene data show CDR1 as SGHAT and CDR2 as FQNNGV. Deletions cut 10 bases from V and 5 bases from J, with 9 bases between. CDR3 length: 10 residues. Using reference TRBV11-2 and TRBJ2-7 for the parts outside the CDR3, the full variable domain is EAGVAQSPRYKIIEKRQSVAFWCNPISGHATLYWYQQILGQGPKLLIQFQNNGVVDDSQLPKDRFSAERLKGVDSTLKIQPAKLEDSAVYLCATQGHEQYFGPGTRLTVT.

CDR3 residues: CASSSTSGGFKDTQYF. Written as DNA, the CDR3 is TGTGCCAGCAGTTCGACTAGCGGGGGGTTTAAAGATACGCAGTATTTT. The chain uses TRBV6-5 and TRBJ2-3; 13 bases are a match to TRBD2. This CDR3 is built from 16 residues. CDR1 is MNHEY, CDR2 SVGAGI, per germline. Trimming removed 4 bases from V and 5 bases from J; junction bases left unmatched: 6.

The rearrangement joins TRBV19 to TRBJ1-2, with D unclear. Per germline, CDR1 LNHDA and CDR2 SQIVND (reference sequence). The CDR3 sequence is 12 residues long. V lost 9 bases to trimming and J lost 3 bases, with 11 bases between them. The CDR3 DNA is TGTGCCAGCGCTGGCGGTTACTATGGCTACACCTTC. It is translated as CASAGGYYGYTF.

The rearrangement uses TRBV9 and TRBJ1-1; the D gene is possibly TRBD1 (6 bases). The germline V and J ends were trimmed by 2 bases and 1 base, with 15 bases remaining between them. The CDR3 length is 16 residues. The germline V gene has CDR1 SGDLS and CDR2 YYNGEE. The CDR3 coding sequence is TGTGCCAGCAGCGTGGGGGCGGGGGCGGAGAACACTGAAGCTTTCTTT. Protein: CASSVGAGAENTEAFF. Drawing the rest from reference TRBV9 and TRBJ1-1, the complete variable domain is DSGVTQTPKHLITATGQRVTLRCSPRSGDLSVYWYQQSLDQGLQFLIQYYNGEERAKGNILERFSAQQFPDLHSELNLSSLELGDSALYFCASSVGAGAENTEAFFGQGTRLTVV.

V usage is TRBV25-1 and J usage is TRBJ2-2; 8 bases map to TRBD1. The CDR3 is 16 amino acids. V lost 4 bases to trimming and J lost 3 bases; unmatched junction nucleotides: 7. Germline CDR1 MGHDK, CDR2 SYGVNS. The CDR3 reads CASSARTGLDTGELFF. CDR3 nucleotides: TGTGCCAGCAGTGCAAGGACAGGGTTAGACACCGGGGAGCTGTTTTTT.

The gene calls are TRBV7-9 and TRBJ2-3; 8 bases fit TRBD2. CDR3 size: 15 residues. V lost 1 base and J lost 8; bases outside the gene matches: 8. The germline gives CDR1 SEHNR, CDR2 FQNEAQ (reference sequence). CDR3 residues: CASSLVRREVPTQYF. The CDR3 region has the DNA TGTGCCAGCAGCTTAGTCCGGCGGGAGGTCCCTACGCAGTATTTT.

V usage is TRBV9 and J usage is TRBJ2-7; TRBD2 matches 12 bases. The CDR3 loop spans 14 amino acids. CDR1 is SGDLS, CDR2 YYNGEE, per germline. The V gene end was trimmed by 4 bases and the J gene end by 7 bases; junction bases not matched to a gene: 6. The CDR3, as DNA: TGTGCCAGCAGCACCGGACTAGCGGGATATGAGCAGTACTTC. Translating it yields CASSTGLAGYEQYF. The whole variable domain, filled in from reference TRBV9 and TRBJ2-7, reads DSGVTQTPKHLITATGQRVTLRCSPRSGDLSVYWYQQSLDQGLQFLIQYYNGEERAKGNILERFSAQQFPDLHSELNLSSLELGDSALYFCASSTGLAGYEQYFGPGTRLTVT.

This clone appeared a single time. The chain links TRBV7-9 to TRBJ1-2, with no clear D. The germline V gene has CDR1 SEHNR and CDR2 FQNEAQ (reference sequence). This CDR3 contains 18 residues. V gave up 6 bases and J gave up 3 bases, with 26 bases separating them. The CDR3 DNA sequence: TGTGCCAGCAGTTTTTCACAGCCCCCGAGGGTATCGGACTATGGCTACACCTTC. As protein: CASSFSQPPRVSDYGYTF.

J is TRBJ2-5 and V is TRBV2; TRBD2 matches 12 bases. The length of the CDR3 is 17 residues. The junction had 7 bases not matched to a gene; V was cut back by 4 bases and J by 1 base. In germline, CDR1 is SNHLY, CDR2 FYNNEI. The DNA of the CDR3 is TGTGCCAGCAGTGCTGAATGGACTAGCGGGACCCAAGAGACCCAGTACTTC. This gives the protein CASSAEWTSGTQETQYF. Looking up the rest from reference TRBV2 and TRBJ2-5 gives the full variable domain: EPEVTQTPSHQVTQMGQEVILRCVPISNHLYFYWYRQILGQKVEFLVSFYNNEISEKSEIFDDQFSVERPDGSNFTLKIRSTKLEDSAMYFCASSAEWTSGTQETQYFGPGTRLLVL.

J is TRBJ2-3 and V is TRBV5-6, with 7 nucleotides matching TRBD1. Germline values: CDR1 SGHDT, CDR2 YYEEEE. The junction had 8 bases not matched to a gene; V was cut back by 4 bases and J by 6 bases. The CDR3 runs to 14 residues. CDR3 in DNA: TGTGCCAGCAGCGTACAGGGGCGTGTTGATACGCAGTATTTT. It encodes CASSVQGRVDTQYF.

A single count supports this clone. This chain connects TRBV2 to TRBJ1-1; 7 bases agree with TRBD1. There are 12 residues in the CDR3. The J segment lost 5 bases and the V segment lost 11 bases, leaving 8 bases of the junction unmatched. In germline, CDR1 is SNHLY, CDR2 FYNNEI. For the CDR3, the DNA is TGTGCCGGAGGGGGCGCTTATACTGAAGCTTTCTTT. Its translation: CAGGGAYTEAFF.

The chain has TRBV6-5 and TRBJ1-2; 8 bases line up with TRBD1. CDR3 length: 15 residues. Germline V gene sequence: CDR1 MNHEY, CDR2 SVGAGI. The V gene end was trimmed by 2 bases and the J gene end by 5 bases; junction bases not matched to a gene: 7. As DNA, the CDR3 is TGTGCCAGCAGTTACCTCCCGCGACAGGGGTATGGCTACACCTTC. Protein: CASSYLPRQGYGYTF.

This rearrangement joins TRBV6-5 to TRBJ2-3; a possible D gene is TRBD1 (5 bases). Germline V gene data show CDR1 as MNHEY and CDR2 as SVGAGI. Trimming cost V 0 bases and J 0 bases, with 10 bases left between them. This CDR3 is built from 16 residues. CDR3 nucleotides: TGTGCCAGCAGTTACTCGACAGCGACTAGCACAGATACGCAGTATTTT. Protein: CASSYSTATSTDTQYF.

The J gene is TRBJ2-5, the V gene TRBV27; the D gene is possibly TRBD2 (7 bases). V lost 2 bases and J lost 4, with 11 bases in between. Germline-derived CDR1 and CDR2 are MNHEY and SMNVEV (reference sequence). The CDR3 is 14 residues long. The CDR3 region is CASSLRGGGETQYF. The CDR3 nucleotides are TGTGCCAGCAGTTTACGGGGAGGGGGAGAGACCCAGTACTTC.

This chain connects TRBV13 to TRBJ2-5; TRBD2 agrees at 12 bases. The germline gives CDR1 PRHDT, CDR2 FYEKMQ (reference sequence). The CDR3 sequence is 16 residues long. V was pared by 6 bases and J by 0 bases, with 5 bases of the junction left unmatched. The CDR3 reads CASSSGLAGYQETQYF. The CDR3 nucleotides are TGTGCCAGCAGTTCAGGACTAGCGGGGTACCAAGAGACCCAGTACTTC.